This TCR beta chain came from a study of breast tumors, draining lymph nodes, adjacent tissues. J lost 6 bases, V lost 9 bases, and 13 bases had no gene match. The CDR3 runs to 18 residues. Germline V gives CDR1 KGHDR, CDR2 SFDVKD. TCRdb passed the multiplex PCR reads through MiXCR, listing each CDR3 protein once. Here the sample spans nearly 110,000 distinct CDR3 sequences, roughly 29% being singletons. Breast cancer patients provided tissue from their axillary draining lymph nodes. This rearrangement joins TRBV24-1 to TRBJ2-2, with 15 bases lining up with TRBD2. Sample: axillary lymph node tissue. The clonotype originates from a female donor with breast cancer. Some clones in this sample may be carry-over from other donors' samples. The CDR3 DNA reads TGTGCCACCTCCGGACTAGCGGGGGGGGCGATCGGTTCCGGGGAGCTGTTTTTT. Encoded protein: CATSGLAGGAIGSGELFF.